This TCR beta chain was captured by sequencing in a study of cytomegalovirus exposure and HLA in healthy donors. Trimming took off 1 base at V and 0 bases at J, with 7 bases between the two ends. This CDR3 region has 16 residues. The germline CDR1 and CDR2 sequences are SGHTA and FQGNSA. This clone has a handful of counts. The antigen is unknown. PCR used 60 Vbeta primers and 13 Jbeta primers. Generated by immunoSEQ multiplex PCR, the TCRdb table keeps only in-frame clones and is missing some. The repertoire consists of 50,000 to 60,000 clones, with 75% to 85% occurring once and the leading ten covering about 1.5%. General study results and limits: A reported reduction in N-insertions relative to the approximately 640-donor mean was seen in an Asian-associated ancestry cluster in a later analysis. Most TCR sequences were rare, but some public TCRs occurred in many donors. Among the most significant clusters, several appeared linked to common viral pathogens in a later analysis.

The source material was PBMCs. This clonotype originated in a female donor in good health and CMV-seronegative. The chain joins TRBV7-2 to TRBJ1-6; D uncertain. The CDR3 is CASSLGASSYNSPLHF. CDR3 nucleotide sequence: TGTGCCAGCAGCTTAGGGGCGAGCTCCTATAATTCACCCCTCCACTTT.